This TCR beta chain was obtained from a study of T cells in localized non-small cell lung cancer. J gave up 8 bases and V 5 bases, and 7 bases lay outside the gene matches. The CDR3 has 14 residues. The V gene's germline CDR1 is MDHEN and CDR2 SYDVKM. Study-wide results and limits: Heterogeneity remains possible because sequencing was limited to only one tumor region. Uninvolved adjacent lung showed peak T cell clonality, exceeding tumor.

Clones were read by immunoSEQ multiplex PCR, and TCRdb kept only the in-frame ones, dropping some. The sample lists 70,000 or so clones; around 85% were seen once. About this clone: The antigen is undetermined.

The sample here was peripheral blood, taken before any cancer treatment. This receptor was obtained from a female donor of 60 years or more with stage I lung adenocarcinoma. This rearrangement joins TRBV28 to TRBJ1-2; 11 nucleotides line up with TRBD1. The CDR3, as DNA: TGTGCCAGCAGTACCCCGGGACAGGGGGTCGGCTACACCTTC. It encodes CASSTPGQGVGYTF.